This T cell receptor (beta chain) was obtained from a study of cytomegalovirus exposure and HLA in healthy donors. Overall study results and limits: The classifier, whose performance was assessed in both the original and validation cohorts, reportedly diagnosed cytomegalovirus status with high specificity and sensitivity.

While unrecorded immune exposures were likely, the donors were nominally healthy when sampled. PCR amplification relied on 60 Vbeta primers (plus 13 Jbeta primers). Methods used by the authors: The authors later counted around 80 million unique TCR beta chains, 9 million to 14 million of them shared. Assay used: immunoSEQ multiplex PCR; TCRdb lists only in-frame clones, some missing. V, J and clone size were drawn from that table, and D and trimming were deduced from the DNA. The sample lists around 130,000 clones, about 80% occurring once. Only a few counts were recorded for this clone. The antigen remains unidentified. Germline CDR1 SGHDT, CDR2 YYEEEE. V lost 2 bases, J lost 3 bases, and 6 bases stayed unmatched. The CDR3 spans 16 residues.

Sequenced sample: PBMCs. This clonotype was sampled from a woman younger than 35 in good health and CMV-seronegative. The chain recombines TRBV5-6 with TRBJ2-3, with 10 bases matching TRBD2. The CDR3 spells CASSFSGGAVTDTQYF. The CDR3 bases are TGTGCCAGCAGCTTCAGCGGGGGGGCCGTGACAGATACGCAGTATTTT.